This T cell receptor (beta chain) was documented in a study of T cells after yellow fever vaccination. This CDR3 has 11 amino acids. Germline V lookup: CDR1 DFQATT, CDR2 SNEGSKA (reference sequence). Deletions cut 5 bases from V and 5 bases from J, with 8 bases between. This clonotype occurred a few times. TCRdb reanalysed the 5' RACE reads using MiXCR and keeps one entry per CDR3 protein. The sample yields under 550,000 distinct CDR3 sequences, 21% seen once. The clonotype was recovered from a man aged 18 to 29 who received the YFV17D yellow fever vaccine. The chain carries TRBV20-1 and TRBJ2-3; perhaps TRBD2 as D (5 bases). The specimen comprised PBMCs, sampled approximately 20 days after the first yellow fever vaccination. The CDR3 DNA follows: TGCAGTGCTCAACTAGGAGATACGCAGTATTTT. This encodes CSAQLGDTQYF.